This is a list of T cell receptor beta chains from one sample in a study of vaccination and CD4 T cells after COVID-19. Their target antigens are unknown. TCRdb ran MiXCR on the PCR reads and lists one entry per CDR3 protein. This sample has about 16,000 distinct CDR3 sequences; 72% occur once, and the top ten carry over 15%. Sequencing was performed on CD4+ T cells from blood, cultured in vitro. These receptors originate from a human donor who had recovered from COVID-19. Both conserved end residues are part of each CDR3. The D gene is left open where the match is weak. Some rows have no size entry. The others give once, few or many, or a class for an expanded clone.

CDR3nt: TGCGCCAGCAGCTTGACAGGACCGAACACTGAAGCTTTCTTT
CDR3aa: CASSLTGPNTEAFF
d_gene: -
j_gene: TRBJ1-1
abundance: -
v_gene: TRBV5-1

CDR3nt: TGTGCCAGCAGTTACTCACAACTAGGGACCTCCTATGGCTACACCTTC
CDR3aa: CASSYSQLGTSYGYTF
d_gene: -
j_gene: TRBJ1-2
abundance: -
v_gene: TRBV6-5

CDR3nt: TGTGCCAGCAGTCCCCCAGGGGGGACAGGGTATGGCTACACCTTC
CDR3aa: CASSPPGGTGYGYTF
d_gene: TRBD1
j_gene: TRBJ1-2
abundance: few
v_gene: TRBV27

CDR3nt: TGTGCCAGCACTAGCTATGAGCAGTTCTTC
CDR3aa: CASTSYEQFF
d_gene: -
j_gene: TRBJ2-1
abundance: -
v_gene: TRBV2

CDR3nt: TGTGCCAGCAGCAAGGGGAACACTGAAGCTTTCTTT
CDR3aa: CASSKGNTEAFF
d_gene: -
j_gene: TRBJ1-1
abundance: -
v_gene: TRBV21-1

CDR3nt: TGCAGTGAGCGGGACAGGTCCTACGAGCAGTACTTC
CDR3aa: CSERDRSYEQYF
d_gene: -
j_gene: TRBJ2-7
abundance: -
v_gene: TRBV20-1

CDR3nt: TGTGCCAGCAGCCGTGGTGGGGCGAGGGCGTACGAGCAGTACTTC
CDR3aa: CASSRGGARAYEQYF
d_gene: -
j_gene: TRBJ2-7
abundance: -
v_gene: TRBV4-2

CDR3nt: TGTGCCAGCAGCCCTCTCCGGCTAGCGGGATCGAACACCGGGGAGCTGTTTTTT
CDR3aa: CASSPLRLAGSNTGELFF
d_gene: TRBD2
j_gene: TRBJ2-2
abundance: -
v_gene: TRBV11-3

CDR3nt: TGTGCCAGCAGTGAGTCCCGGGGTAGGAACACTGAAGCTTTCTTT
CDR3aa: CASSESRGRNTEAFF
d_gene: -
j_gene: TRBJ1-1
abundance: -
v_gene: TRBV25-1

CDR3nt: TGTGCCAGCAGTTACCCCCGGACAGGGCGCAACTATAGCAATCAGCCCCAGCATTTT
CDR3aa: CASSYPRTGRNYSNQPQHF
d_gene: TRBD1
j_gene: TRBJ1-5
abundance: -
v_gene: TRBV6-2/TRBV6-3

CDR3nt: TGTGCCAGCAGCTTAGCGCGCATGATGACTAACCCGGCGGAGACCCAGTACTTC
CDR3aa: CASSLARMMTNPAETQYF
d_gene: -
j_gene: TRBJ2-5
abundance: few
v_gene: TRBV7-9

CDR3nt: TGTGCCAGCAGCCCGCGGACTAGCGGGAGTGGTGACGAGCAGTACTTC
CDR3aa: CASSPRTSGSGDEQYF
d_gene: TRBD2
j_gene: TRBJ2-7
abundance: -
v_gene: TRBV7-9

CDR3nt: TGTGCCAGCAGCCTAGCGGGAGTGGGCGGGGAGCTGTTTTTT
CDR3aa: CASSLAGVGGELFF
d_gene: TRBD2
j_gene: TRBJ2-2
abundance: -
v_gene: TRBV27

CDR3nt: TGTGCCAGCAGCTTAGCCCGAGGGGGGGAAAACATTCAGTACTTC
CDR3aa: CASSLARGGENIQYF
d_gene: -
j_gene: TRBJ2-4
abundance: -
v_gene: TRBV7-2

CDR3nt: TGTGCCACCAGCGCCTATAAGCAGGGAAGGCCCTCTGGCTACACCTTC
CDR3aa: CATSAYKQGRPSGYTF
d_gene: -
j_gene: TRBJ1-2
abundance: few
v_gene: TRBV15

CDR3nt: TGTGCCAGCTCACCAGGGGATTCACCCCTCCACTTT
CDR3aa: CASSPGDSPLHF
d_gene: -
j_gene: TRBJ1-6
abundance: -
v_gene: TRBV18

CDR3nt: TGTGCCAGCAAGGGACAGGGGCGAAACACCGGGGAGCTGTTTTTT
CDR3aa: CASKGQGRNTGELFF
d_gene: TRBD1
j_gene: TRBJ2-2
abundance: -
v_gene: TRBV27

CDR3nt: TGTGCCAGCAGCTCTTATATAGCCAATGAGCAGTTCTTC
CDR3aa: CASSSYIANEQFF
d_gene: -
j_gene: TRBJ2-1
abundance: medium-sized
v_gene: TRBV7-2

CDR3nt: TGCAGTGCTATTGGGGGGGTACAGCCCCAGCATTTT
CDR3aa: CSAIGGVQPQHF
d_gene: -
j_gene: TRBJ1-5
abundance: few
v_gene: TRBV20-1

CDR3nt: TGTGCCAGCATAGGGGACACCGGGGAGCTGTTTTTT
CDR3aa: CASIGDTGELFF
d_gene: -
j_gene: TRBJ2-2
abundance: -
v_gene: TRBV27

CDR3nt: TGTGCCAGCAGTCCAAATACCTATACTCAGCCCCAGCATTTT
CDR3aa: CASSPNTYTQPQHF
d_gene: -
j_gene: TRBJ1-5
abundance: few
v_gene: TRBV27

CDR3nt: TGTGCCAGCAGCCCCCACGGGGGCACTGAAGCTTTCTTT
CDR3aa: CASSPHGGTEAFF
d_gene: -
j_gene: TRBJ1-1
abundance: -
v_gene: TRBV6-2/TRBV6-3

CDR3nt: TGTGCCAGCAGCCCCGGACTAGCGGCCCCCTACGAGCAGTACTTC
CDR3aa: CASSPGLAAPYEQYF
d_gene: TRBD2
j_gene: TRBJ2-7
abundance: -
v_gene: TRBV4-2

CDR3nt: TGCAGTGCTAGCCGAGGGGGCAAGGAGCCCCAGCATTTT
CDR3aa: CSASRGGKEPQHF
d_gene: TRBD1
j_gene: TRBJ1-5
abundance: few
v_gene: TRBV20-1

CDR3nt: TGCGCCAGCAGCTTGGACAGGACCGAACGGGGCTACACCTTC
CDR3aa: CASSLDRTERGYTF
d_gene: -
j_gene: TRBJ1-2
abundance: -
v_gene: TRBV5-1

CDR3nt: TGTGCCAGCAGCTCTAAGGAGAAGGGCTCCTATAATTCACCCCTCCACTTT
CDR3aa: CASSSKEKGSYNSPLHF
d_gene: -
j_gene: TRBJ1-6
abundance: -
v_gene: TRBV6-2/TRBV6-3